This T cell receptor (beta chain) was recorded in a study of blood T cell repertoires in COVID-19. Assay used: immunoSEQ multiplex PCR; TCRdb lists only in-frame clones, some missing. The sample shows about 80,000 clones, 88% of them seen only once. This CDR3 has 13 residues. With 5 bases clipped from V and 4 bases from J, the junction kept 3 bases outside the gene matches. Germline CDR1 and CDR2: SGHRS and YFSETQ. This rearrangement joins TRBV5-1 to TRBJ2-1; 7 positions agree with TRBD1. This TCR was recovered from a man between 65 and 85 years old with acute or convalescent COVID-19. Sequenced material: peripheral blood. This CDR3 is CASSPQGYNEQFF. DNA for the CDR3: TGCGCCAGCAGTCCACAGGGGTACAATGAGCAGTTCTTC.